This TCR beta chain was profiled in a study of blood T cell repertoires in COVID-19. Study in general: The United States, Italy and Spain provided the acute and convalescent COVID-19 samples. Sources were T cells, B-cell-depleted T cells, or PBMCs; the material itself was cDNA or gDNA.

Germline-derived CDR1 and CDR2 are SQVTM and ANQGSEA. J gave up 3 bases and V 6 bases, and 2 bases lay outside the gene matches. This CDR3 has 12 residues. Recruited during active infection, patients (from Seattle) were subsequently followed longitudinally. In the source study's methods: From reference gene primer amplification, estimates of nucleated cell counts were derived. Method: immunoSEQ multiplex PCR; TCRdb's copy keeps in-frame clones and lacks some. The V and J calls and the clone size are those of that table, but D and trimming were determined from the DNA. The data show 200,000 or so clones, approximately 90% seen once.

This sequence was found in a young man with COVID-19, enrolled during active disease. The sequenced sample consisted of peripheral blood. The J gene is TRBJ2-5, the V gene TRBV29-1; 9 bases align to TRBD1. The CDR3 is CSVTGGKETQYF. The DNA of the CDR3 is TGCAGCGTCACAGGGGGCAAAGAGACCCAGTACTTC.